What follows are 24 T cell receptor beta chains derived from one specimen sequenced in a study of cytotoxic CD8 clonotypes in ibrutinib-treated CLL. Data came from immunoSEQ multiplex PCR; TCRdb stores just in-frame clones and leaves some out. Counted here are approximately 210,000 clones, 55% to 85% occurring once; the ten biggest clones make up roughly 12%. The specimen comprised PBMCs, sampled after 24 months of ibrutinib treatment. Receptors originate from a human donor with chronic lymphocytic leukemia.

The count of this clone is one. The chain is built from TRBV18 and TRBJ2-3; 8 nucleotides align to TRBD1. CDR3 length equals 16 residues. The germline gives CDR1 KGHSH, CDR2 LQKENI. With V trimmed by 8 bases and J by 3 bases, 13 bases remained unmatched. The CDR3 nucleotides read TGTGCCAGCGGGAGTGACGGGACAGGAGGAACAGATACGCAGTATTTT. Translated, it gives CASGSDGTGGTDTQYF.

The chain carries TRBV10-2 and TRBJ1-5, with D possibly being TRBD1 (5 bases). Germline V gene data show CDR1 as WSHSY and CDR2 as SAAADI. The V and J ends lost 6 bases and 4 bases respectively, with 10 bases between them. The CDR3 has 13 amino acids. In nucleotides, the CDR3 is TGCGCCAGCAGCCCAGGGCCGAATCAGCCCCAGCATTTT. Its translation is CASSPGPNQPQHF.

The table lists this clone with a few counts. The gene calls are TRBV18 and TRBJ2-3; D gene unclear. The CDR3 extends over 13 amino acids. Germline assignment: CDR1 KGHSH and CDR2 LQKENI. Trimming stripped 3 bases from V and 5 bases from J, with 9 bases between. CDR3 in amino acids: CASSPYRGDTQYF. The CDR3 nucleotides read TGTGCCAGCTCACCCTACCGTGGAGATACGCAGTATTTT. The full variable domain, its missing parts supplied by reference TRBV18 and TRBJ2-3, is NAGVMQNPRHLVRRRGQEARLRCSPMKGHSHVYWYRQLPEEGLKFMVYLQKENIIDESGMPKERFSAEFPKEGPSILRIQQVVRGDSAAYFCASSPYRGDTQYFGPGTRLTVL.

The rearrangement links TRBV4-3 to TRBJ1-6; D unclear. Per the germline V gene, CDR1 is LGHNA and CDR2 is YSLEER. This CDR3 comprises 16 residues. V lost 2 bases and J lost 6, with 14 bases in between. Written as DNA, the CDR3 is TGCGCCAGCAGCCAACGCGCAGGACGGCGTAATTCACCCCTCCACTTT. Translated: CASSQRAGRRNSPLHF.

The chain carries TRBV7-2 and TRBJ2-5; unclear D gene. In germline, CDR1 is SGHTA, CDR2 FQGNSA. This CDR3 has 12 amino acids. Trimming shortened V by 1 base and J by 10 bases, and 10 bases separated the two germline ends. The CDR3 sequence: CASSLDEGVQYF. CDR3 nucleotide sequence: TGTGCCAGCAGCTTAGACGAAGGTGTCCAGTACTTC. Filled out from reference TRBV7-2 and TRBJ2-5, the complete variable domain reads GAGVSQSPSNKVTEKGKDVELRCDPISGHTALYWYRQSLGQGLEFLIYFQGNSAPDKSGLPSDRFSAERTGGSVSTLTIQRTQQEDSAVYLCASSLDEGVQYFGPGTRLLVL.

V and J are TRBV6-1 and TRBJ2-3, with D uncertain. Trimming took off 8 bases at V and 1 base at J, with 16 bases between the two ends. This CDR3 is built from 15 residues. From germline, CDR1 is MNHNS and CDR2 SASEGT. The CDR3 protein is CASYRGAVGTDTQYF. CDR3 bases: TGTGCCAGCTACCGCGGAGCAGTCGGCACAGATACGCAGTATTTT.

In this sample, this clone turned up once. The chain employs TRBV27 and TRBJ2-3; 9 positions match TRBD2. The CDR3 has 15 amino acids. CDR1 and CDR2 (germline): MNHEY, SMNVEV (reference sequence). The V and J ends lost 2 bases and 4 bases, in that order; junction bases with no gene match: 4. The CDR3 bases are TGTGCCAGCAGTTTAGTAGCGGGAGCTCCAGATACGCAGTATTTT. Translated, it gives CASSLVAGAPDTQYF.

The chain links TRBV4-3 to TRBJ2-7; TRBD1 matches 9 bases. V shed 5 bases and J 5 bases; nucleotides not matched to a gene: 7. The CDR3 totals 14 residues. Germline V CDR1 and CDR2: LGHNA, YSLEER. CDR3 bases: TGCGCCAGCAGCATTGGGACAGGGAGCGACGAGCAGTACTTC. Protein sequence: CASSIGTGSDEQYF.

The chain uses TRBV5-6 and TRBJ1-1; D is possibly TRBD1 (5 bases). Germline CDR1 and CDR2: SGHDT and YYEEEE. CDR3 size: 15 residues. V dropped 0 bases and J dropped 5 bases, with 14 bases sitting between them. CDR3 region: CASSLGQTGSTEAFF. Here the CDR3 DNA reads TGTGCCAGCAGCTTGGGGCAAACAGGTTCTACTGAAGCTTTCTTT.

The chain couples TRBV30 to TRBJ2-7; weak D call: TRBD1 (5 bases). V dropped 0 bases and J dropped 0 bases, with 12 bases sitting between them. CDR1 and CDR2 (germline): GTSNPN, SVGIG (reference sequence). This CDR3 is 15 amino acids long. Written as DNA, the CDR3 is TGTGCCTGGAGTGTATTGACAGCACTCTCCTACGAGCAGTACTTC. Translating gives CAWSVLTALSYEQYF.

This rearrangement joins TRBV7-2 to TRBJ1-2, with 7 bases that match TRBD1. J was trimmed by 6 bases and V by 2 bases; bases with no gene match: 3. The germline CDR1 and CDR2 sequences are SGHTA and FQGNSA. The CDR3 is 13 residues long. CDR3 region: CASSLKGGHGYTF. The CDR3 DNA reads TGTGCCAGCAGCTTAAAAGGGGGCCATGGCTACACCTTC.

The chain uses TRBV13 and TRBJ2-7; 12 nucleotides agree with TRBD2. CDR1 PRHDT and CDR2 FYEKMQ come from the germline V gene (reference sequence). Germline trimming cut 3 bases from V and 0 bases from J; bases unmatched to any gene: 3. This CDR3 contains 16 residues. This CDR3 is CASSFLTSGSSYEQYF. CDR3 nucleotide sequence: TGTGCCAGCAGCTTCTTGACTAGCGGGAGCTCCTACGAGCAGTACTTC.

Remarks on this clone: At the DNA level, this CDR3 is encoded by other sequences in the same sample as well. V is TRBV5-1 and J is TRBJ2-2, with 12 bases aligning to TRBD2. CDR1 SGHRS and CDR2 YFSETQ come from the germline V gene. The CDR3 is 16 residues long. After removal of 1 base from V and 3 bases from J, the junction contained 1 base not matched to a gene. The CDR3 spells CASSLRTSGDTGELFF. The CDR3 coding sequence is TGCGCCAGCAGCTTGCGGACTAGCGGGGACACCGGGGAGCTGTTTTTT.

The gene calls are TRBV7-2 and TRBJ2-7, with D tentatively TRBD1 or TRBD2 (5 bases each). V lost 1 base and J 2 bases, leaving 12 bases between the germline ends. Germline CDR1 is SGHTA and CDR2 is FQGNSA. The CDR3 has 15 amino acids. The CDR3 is CASSLDGTIPYEQYF. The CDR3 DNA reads TGTGCCAGCAGCTTAGACGGGACGATCCCCTACGAGCAGTACTTC.

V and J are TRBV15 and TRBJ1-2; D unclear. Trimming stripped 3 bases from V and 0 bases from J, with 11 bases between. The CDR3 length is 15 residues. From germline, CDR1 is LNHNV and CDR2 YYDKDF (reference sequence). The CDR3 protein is CATSRIDKPNYGYTF. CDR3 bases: TGTGCCACCAGCAGGATTGACAAGCCTAACTATGGCTACACCTTC.

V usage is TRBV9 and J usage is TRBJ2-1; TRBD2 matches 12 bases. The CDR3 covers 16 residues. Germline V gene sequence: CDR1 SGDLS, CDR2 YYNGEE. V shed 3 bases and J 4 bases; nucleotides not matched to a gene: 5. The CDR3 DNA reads TGTGCCAGCAGCGCGGGACTAGCGGGCAGGTACAATGAGCAGTTCTTC. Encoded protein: CASSAGLAGRYNEQFF. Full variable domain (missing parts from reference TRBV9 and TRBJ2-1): DSGVTQTPKHLITATGQRVTLRCSPRSGDLSVYWYQQSLDQGLQFLIQYYNGEERAKGNILERFSAQQFPDLHSELNLSSLELGDSALYFCASSAGLAGRYNEQFFGPGTRLTVL.

CDR3 loop: CASSLDRDRGGYTF. The DNA for the CDR3 is TGTGCCAGCAGCTTGGACAGGGATCGGGGGGGCTACACCTTC. The chain links TRBV11-2 to TRBJ1-2, with TRBD1 matching over 8 bases. This CDR3 comprises 14 residues. With 3 bases clipped from V and 8 bases from J, the junction kept 8 bases outside the gene matches. Germline CDR1 is SGHAT and CDR2 is FQNNGV.

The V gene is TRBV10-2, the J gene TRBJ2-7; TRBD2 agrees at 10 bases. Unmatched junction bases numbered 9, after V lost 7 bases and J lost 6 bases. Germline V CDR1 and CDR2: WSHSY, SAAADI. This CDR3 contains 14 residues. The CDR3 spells CASTPLAGEREQYF. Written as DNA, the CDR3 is TGCGCCAGCACCCCCCTAGCGGGAGAACGCGAGCAGTACTTC.

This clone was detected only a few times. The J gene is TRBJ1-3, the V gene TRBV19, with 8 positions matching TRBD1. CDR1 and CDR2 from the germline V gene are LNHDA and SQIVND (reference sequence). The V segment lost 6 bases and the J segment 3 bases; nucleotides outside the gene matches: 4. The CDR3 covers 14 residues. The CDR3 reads CASSTGTGGNTIYF. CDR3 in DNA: TGTGCCAGTAGCACTGGGACAGGTGGAAACACCATATATTTT.

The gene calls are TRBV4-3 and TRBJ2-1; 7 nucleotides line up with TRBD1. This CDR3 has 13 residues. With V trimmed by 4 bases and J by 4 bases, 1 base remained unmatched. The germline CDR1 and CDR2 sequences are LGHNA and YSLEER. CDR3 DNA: TGCGCCAGCAGCCGGGGACAGTACAATGAGCAGTTCTTC. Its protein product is CASSRGQYNEQFF.

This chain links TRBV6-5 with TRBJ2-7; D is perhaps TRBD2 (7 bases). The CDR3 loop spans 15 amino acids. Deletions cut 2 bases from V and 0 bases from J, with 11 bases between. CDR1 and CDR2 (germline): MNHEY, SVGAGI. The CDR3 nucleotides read TGTGCCAGCAGTTACCCGCGGGGGCGCTCCTACGAGCAGTACTTC. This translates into CASSYPRGRSYEQYF.

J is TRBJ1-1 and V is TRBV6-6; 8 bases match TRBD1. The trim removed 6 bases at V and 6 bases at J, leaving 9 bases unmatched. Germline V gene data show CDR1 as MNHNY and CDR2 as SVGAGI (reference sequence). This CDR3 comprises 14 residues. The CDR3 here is CASSVDRVGSEAFF. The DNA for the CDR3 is TGTGCCAGCAGCGTGGACAGGGTTGGATCTGAAGCTTTCTTT.

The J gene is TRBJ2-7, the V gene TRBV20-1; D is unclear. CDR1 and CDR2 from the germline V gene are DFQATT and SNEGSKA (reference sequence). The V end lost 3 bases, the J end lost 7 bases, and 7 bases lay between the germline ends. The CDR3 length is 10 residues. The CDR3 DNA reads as TGCAGTGCTAGGTGGCGTGAGCAGTACTTC. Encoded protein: CSARWREQYF.

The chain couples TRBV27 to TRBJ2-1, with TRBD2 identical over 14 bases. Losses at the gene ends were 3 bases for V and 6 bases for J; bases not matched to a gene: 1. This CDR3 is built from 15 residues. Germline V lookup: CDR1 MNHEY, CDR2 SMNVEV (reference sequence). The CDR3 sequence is CASSFGTSGSNEQFF. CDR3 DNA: TGTGCCAGCAGTTTTGGGACTAGCGGGAGCAATGAGCAGTTCTTC.